The 3 T cell receptor beta chains listed next were all sequenced from one sample in a study of T cells after yellow fever vaccination. MiXCR was run by TCRdb on the 5' RACE reads, yielding one entry per CDR3 protein. Altogether more than 95,000 distinct CDR3 sequences are present, 6.5% to 8% being singletons, with the ten largest covering roughly 2.6%. The sample was CD4+ T cells sorted from PBMCs, taken 10 to 11 days after the first yellow fever vaccination. Receptors were obtained from a man between 18 and 35 years old who received the YFV17D yellow fever vaccine.

The sample holds many counts of this clonotype. The gene calls are TRBV2 and TRBJ2-5; TRBD2 agrees at 8 bases. The CDR3 has 14 amino acids. V was pared by 2 bases and J by 5 bases, with 4 bases of the junction left unmatched. In germline, CDR1 is SNHLY, CDR2 FYNNEI. The CDR3 region is CASSERTGGETQYF. The CDR3 DNA sequence: TGTGCCAGCAGTGAAAGGACGGGGGGGGAGACCCAGTACTTC.

This clonotype occurred many times. The rearrangement uses TRBV12-3 or TRBV12-4 and TRBJ2-3, with 7 bases matching TRBD2. This CDR3 region has 14 residues. V gave up 7 bases and J gave up 4 bases; unmatched junction bases: 8. CDR3 coding DNA: TGTGCCAGCACCCCAGCGGGACTCCCAGATACGCAGTATTTT. This encodes CASTPAGLPDTQYF.

This clonotype was found many times. The CDR3 DNA is TGTGCCAGCAGCCCGGGGACTAGCGGGGGGCCCGAAGAGACCCAGTACTTC. Amino acid sequence: CASSPGTSGGPEETQYF. The rearrangement joins TRBV7-9 to TRBJ2-5; 15 bases agree with TRBD2. Germline V gives CDR1 SEHNR, CDR2 FQNEAQ (reference sequence). V shed 5 bases, J shed 3 bases, and the junction held 7 bases outside the gene matches. This CDR3 spans 17 amino acids.